The text below deals with one T cell receptor beta chain. As yet, its antigen is unknown. This entry comes from a study of chemoradiotherapy in HPV16-positive cancers. Study in general: Functional T-cell assays on two HPV16-positive patients' cells defined candidate HPV-specific clones and common TCR motifs.

Study-wide findings and caveats: Candidate HPV-specific clones and E7-related TCR motifs grew in tumor during treatment.

Over chemoradiotherapy, repertoires were sampled more than once. Only in-frame clones appear in the TCRdb table, and some are missing; sequencing was by immunoSEQ multiplex PCR. The table includes about 29,000 clones, over 80% detected once. CDR3 length: 13 residues. Trimming left V 3 bases short and J 5 bases short, with 10 bases between. The germline V gene encodes CDR1 SEHNR and CDR2 FQNEAQ (reference sequence). This chain uses TRBV7-9 with TRBJ2-5; a weak D match, TRBD1 (6 bases). This receptor was identified in a human donor with HPV-associated anogenital cancer. Sequencing was performed on blood, taken from a patient who underwent chemoradiotherapy. Here the CDR3 DNA reads TGTGCCAGCAGCTTCGGCAGGGGTGAGACCCAGTACTTC. It specifies CASSFGRGETQYF.